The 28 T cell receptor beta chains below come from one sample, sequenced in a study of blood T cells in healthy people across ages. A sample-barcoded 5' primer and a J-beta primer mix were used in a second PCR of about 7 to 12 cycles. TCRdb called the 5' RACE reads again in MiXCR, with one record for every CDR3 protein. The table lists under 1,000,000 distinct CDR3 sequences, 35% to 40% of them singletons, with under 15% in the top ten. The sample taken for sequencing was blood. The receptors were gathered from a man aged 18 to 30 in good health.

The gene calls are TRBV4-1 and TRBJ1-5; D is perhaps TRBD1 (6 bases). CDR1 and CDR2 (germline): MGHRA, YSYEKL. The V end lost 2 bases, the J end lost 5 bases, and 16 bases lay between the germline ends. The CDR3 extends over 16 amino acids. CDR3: CASSQPGGGPDQPQHF. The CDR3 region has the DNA TGCGCCAGCAGCCAACCCGGGGGGGGCCCTGATCAGCCCCAGCATTTT.

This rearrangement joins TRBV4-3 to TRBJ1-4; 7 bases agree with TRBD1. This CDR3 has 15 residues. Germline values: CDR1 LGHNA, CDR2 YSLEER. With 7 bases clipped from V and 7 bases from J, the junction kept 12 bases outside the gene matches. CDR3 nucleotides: TGCGCCAGCAACCAGGCCCGAGGGGGCAGTGAAAAACTGTTTTTT. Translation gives CASNQARGGSEKLFF.

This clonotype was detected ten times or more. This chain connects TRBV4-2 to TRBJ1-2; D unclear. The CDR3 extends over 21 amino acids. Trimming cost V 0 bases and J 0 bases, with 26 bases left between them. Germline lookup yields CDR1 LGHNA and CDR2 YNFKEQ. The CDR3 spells CASSQEITDLPTFGSNYGYTF. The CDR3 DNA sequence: TGTGCCAGCAGCCAAGAGATTACGGACTTACCGACTTTCGGCTCTAACTATGGCTACACCTTC.

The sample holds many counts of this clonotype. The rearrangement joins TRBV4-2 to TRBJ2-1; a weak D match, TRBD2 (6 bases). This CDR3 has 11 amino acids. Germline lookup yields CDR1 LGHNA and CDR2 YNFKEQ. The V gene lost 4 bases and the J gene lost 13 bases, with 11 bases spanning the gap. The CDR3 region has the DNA TGTGCCAGCAGCCCCGGGACTGGTCAGTTCTTC. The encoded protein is CASSPGTGQFF.

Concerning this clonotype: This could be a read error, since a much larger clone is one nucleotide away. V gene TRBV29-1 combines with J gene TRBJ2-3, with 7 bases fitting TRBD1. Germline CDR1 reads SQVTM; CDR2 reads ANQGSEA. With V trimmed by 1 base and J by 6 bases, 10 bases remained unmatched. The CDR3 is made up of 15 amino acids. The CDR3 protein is CSVEGDSLTRDTQYF. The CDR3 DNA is TGCAGCGTTGAAGGGGACAGCCTCACTCGGGATACGCAGTATTTT.

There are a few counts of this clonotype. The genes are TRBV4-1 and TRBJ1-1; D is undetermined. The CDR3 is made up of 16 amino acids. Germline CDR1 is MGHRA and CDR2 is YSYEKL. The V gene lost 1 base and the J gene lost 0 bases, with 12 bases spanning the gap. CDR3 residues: CASSQGDSGMNTEAFF. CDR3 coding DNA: TGCGCCAGCAGCCAAGGGGATTCGGGAATGAACACTGAAGCTTTCTTT.

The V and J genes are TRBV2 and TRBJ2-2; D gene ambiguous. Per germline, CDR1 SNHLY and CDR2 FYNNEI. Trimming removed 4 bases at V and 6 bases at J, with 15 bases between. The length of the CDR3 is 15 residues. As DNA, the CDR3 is TGTGCCAGCAGTGTCCTGGCCCGACCCGCCGGGGAGCTGTTTTTT. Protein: CASSVLARPAGELFF.

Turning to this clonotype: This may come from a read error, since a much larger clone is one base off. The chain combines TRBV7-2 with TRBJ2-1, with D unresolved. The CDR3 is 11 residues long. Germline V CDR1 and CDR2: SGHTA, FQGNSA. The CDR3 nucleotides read TGTGCCAGCAGCGTAGCTGATGAGCGGTTCTTC. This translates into CASSVADERFF.

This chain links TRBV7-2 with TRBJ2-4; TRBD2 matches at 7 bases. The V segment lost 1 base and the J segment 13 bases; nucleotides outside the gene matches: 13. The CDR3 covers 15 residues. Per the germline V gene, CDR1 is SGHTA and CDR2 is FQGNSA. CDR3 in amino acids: CASSLGEGGNNEQYF. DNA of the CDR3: TGTGCCAGCAGCTTAGGGGAGGGAGGTAACAATGAGCAGTACTTC.

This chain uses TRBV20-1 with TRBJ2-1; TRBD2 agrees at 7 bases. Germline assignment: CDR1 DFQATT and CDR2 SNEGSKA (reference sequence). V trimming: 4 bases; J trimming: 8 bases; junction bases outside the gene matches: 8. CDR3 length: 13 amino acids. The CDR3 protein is CSAKGQGGDEQFF. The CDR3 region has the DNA TGCAGTGCTAAGGGGCAGGGAGGGGATGAGCAGTTCTTC.

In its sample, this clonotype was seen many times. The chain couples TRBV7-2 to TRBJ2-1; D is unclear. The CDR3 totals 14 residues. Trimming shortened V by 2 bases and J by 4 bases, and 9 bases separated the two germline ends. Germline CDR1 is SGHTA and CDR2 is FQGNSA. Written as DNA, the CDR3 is TGTGCCAGCAGCTTACCCGGTGGGTACAATGAGCAGTTCTTC. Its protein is CASSLPGGYNEQFF.

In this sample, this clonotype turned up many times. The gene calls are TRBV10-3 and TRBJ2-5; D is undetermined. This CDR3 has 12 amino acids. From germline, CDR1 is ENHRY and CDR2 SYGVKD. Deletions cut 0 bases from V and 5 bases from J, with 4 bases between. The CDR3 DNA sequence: TGTGCCATCAGTGAGTCTGAGGAGACCCAGTACTTC. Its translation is CAISESEETQYF.

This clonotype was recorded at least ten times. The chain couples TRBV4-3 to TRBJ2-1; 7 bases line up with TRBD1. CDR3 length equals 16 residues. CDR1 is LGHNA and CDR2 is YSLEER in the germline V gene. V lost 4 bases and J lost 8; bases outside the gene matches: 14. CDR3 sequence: CASSLRRAGGFDEQFF. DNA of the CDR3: TGCGCCAGCAGCCTTAGACGGGCAGGGGGTTTCGATGAGCAGTTCTTC.

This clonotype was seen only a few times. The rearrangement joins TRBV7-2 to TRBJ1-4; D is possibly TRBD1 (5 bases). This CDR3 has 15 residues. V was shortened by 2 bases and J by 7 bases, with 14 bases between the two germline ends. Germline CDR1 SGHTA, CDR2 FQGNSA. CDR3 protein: CASSLLSGRGEKLFF. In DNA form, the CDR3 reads TGTGCCAGCAGCTTATTATCAGGGAGAGGTGAAAAACTGTTTTTT. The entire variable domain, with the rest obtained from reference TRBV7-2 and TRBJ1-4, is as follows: GAGVSQSPSNKVTEKGKDVELRCDPISGHTALYWYRQSLGQGLEFLIYFQGNSAPDKSGLPSDRFSAERTGGSVSTLTIQRTQQEDSAVYLCASSLLSGRGEKLFFGSGTQLSVL.

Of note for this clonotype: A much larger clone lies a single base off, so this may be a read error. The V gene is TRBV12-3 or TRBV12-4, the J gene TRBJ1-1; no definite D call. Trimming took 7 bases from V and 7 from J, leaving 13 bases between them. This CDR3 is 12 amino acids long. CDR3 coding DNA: TGTGCCAGCACCCTCATCAGTATTGAAGCTTTCTTT. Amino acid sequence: CASTLISIEAFF.

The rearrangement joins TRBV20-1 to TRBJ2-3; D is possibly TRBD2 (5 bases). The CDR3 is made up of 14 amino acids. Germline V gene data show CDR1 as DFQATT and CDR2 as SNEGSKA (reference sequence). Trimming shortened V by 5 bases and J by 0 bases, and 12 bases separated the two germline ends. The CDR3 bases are TGCAGTGCTGATCGGACTCCTAGCACAGATACGCAGTATTTT. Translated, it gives CSADRTPSTDTQYF.

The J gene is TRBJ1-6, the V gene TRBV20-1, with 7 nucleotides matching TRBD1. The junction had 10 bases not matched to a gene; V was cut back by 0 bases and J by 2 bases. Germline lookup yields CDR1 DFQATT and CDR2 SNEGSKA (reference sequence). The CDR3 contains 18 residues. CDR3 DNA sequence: TGCAGTGCTAGAGATATCGGGCAGGGGGACCCCTATAATTCACCCCTCCACTTT. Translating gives CSARDIGQGDPYNSPLHF.

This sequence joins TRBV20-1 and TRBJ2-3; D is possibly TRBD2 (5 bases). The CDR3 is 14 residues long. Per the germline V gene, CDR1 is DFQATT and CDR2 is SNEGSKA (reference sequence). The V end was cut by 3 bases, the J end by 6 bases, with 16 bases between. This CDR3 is CSASRLSGADTQYF. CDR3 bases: TGCAGTGCTAGCCGTCTCAGCGGAGCGGATACGCAGTATTTT.

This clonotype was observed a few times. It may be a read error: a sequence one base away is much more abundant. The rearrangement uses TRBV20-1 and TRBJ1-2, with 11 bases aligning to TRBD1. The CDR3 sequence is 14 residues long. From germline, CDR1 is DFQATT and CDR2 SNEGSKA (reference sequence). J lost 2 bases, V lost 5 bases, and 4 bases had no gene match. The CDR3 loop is CSAGQGALNYGYTF. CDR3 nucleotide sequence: TGCAGTGCTGGACAGGGGGCGCTCAACTATGGCTACACCTTC.

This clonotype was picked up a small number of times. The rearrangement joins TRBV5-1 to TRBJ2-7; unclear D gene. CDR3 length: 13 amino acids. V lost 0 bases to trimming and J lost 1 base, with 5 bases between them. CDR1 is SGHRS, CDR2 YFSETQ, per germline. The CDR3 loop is CASSLVVSYEQYF. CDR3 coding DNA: TGCGCCAGCAGCTTGGTAGTTTCCTACGAGCAGTACTTC.

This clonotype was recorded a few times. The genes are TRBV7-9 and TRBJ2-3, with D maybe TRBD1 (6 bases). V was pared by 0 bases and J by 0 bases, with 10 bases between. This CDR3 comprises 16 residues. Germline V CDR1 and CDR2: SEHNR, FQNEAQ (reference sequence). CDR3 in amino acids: CASSLADRPSTDTQYF. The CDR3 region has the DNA TGTGCCAGCAGCTTAGCGGACAGACCTAGCACAGATACGCAGTATTTT.

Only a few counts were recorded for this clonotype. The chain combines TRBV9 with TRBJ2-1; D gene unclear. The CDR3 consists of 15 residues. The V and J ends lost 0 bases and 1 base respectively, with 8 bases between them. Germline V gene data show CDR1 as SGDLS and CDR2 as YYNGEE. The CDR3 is CASSVAGKSYNEQFF. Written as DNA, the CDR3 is TGTGCCAGCAGCGTAGCTGGGAAATCCTACAATGAGCAGTTCTTC.

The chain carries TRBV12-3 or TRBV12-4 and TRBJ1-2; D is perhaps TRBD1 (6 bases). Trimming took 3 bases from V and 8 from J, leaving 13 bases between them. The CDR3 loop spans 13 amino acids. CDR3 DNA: TGTGCCAGCAGTTTTGGTCGGGGGGCCGGCTACACCTTC. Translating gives CASSFGRGAGYTF.

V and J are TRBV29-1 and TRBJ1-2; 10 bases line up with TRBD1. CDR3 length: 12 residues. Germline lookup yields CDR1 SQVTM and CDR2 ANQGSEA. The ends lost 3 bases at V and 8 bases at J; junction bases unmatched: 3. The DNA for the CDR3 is TGCAGCGTTGAGGGGACAGGGGAAGGCTACACCTTC. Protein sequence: CSVEGTGEGYTF.

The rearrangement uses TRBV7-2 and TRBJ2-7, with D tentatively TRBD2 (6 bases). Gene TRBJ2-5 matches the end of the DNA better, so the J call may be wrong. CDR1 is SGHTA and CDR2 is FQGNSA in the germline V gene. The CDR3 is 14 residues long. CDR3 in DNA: TGTGCCAGCAGCCAGGGTCCGCGGGGCGAGACCCAGTACTTC. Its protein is CASSQGPRGETQYF.

In nucleotides, the CDR3 is TGTGCCAGCAGTCCAAGGACACAACCCAACTATGGCTACACCTTC. Amino acids: CASSPRTQPNYGYTF. The rearrangement uses TRBV12-3 or TRBV12-4 and TRBJ1-2, with D possibly TRBD1 on 5 matching bases. CDR3 size: 15 residues. V was shortened by 5 bases and J by 2 bases, with 15 bases between the two germline ends.

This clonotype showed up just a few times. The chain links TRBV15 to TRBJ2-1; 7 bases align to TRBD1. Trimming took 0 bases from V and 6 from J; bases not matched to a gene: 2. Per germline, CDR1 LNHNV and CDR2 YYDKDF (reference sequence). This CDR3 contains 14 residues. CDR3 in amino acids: CATSRDTGANEQFF. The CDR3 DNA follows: TGTGCCACCAGCAGAGATACAGGGGCCAATGAGCAGTTCTTC.

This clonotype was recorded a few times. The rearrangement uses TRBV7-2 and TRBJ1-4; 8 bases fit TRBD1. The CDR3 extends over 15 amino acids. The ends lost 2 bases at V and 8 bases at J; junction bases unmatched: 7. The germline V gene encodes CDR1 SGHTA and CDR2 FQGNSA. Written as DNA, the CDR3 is TGTGCCAGCAGCTTAAACCAGGGGGCAGTGGAAAAACTGTTTTTT. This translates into CASSLNQGAVEKLFF.